The entry that follows covers one T cell receptor (beta chain) sequence. The antigen is undetermined. This sample stems from a study of cytomegalovirus exposure and HLA in healthy donors. General study points: Based on reports, TCR beta sequences accurately predicted HLA-A and HLA-B alleles for most subjects. An analysis that came later showed most CMV-associated TCR beta chains appearing HLA-restricted. Prior analysis indicated that the majority of TCR beta V segments exhibited productivity approximately 87% or approximately 30% of the time. There were some public TCRs occurring in many donors, but most TCR sequences were rare.

CDR3 length: 14 amino acids. CDR1 LGHNA and CDR2 YNFKEQ come from the germline V gene. V lost 3 bases and J lost 8, with 16 bases in between. 60 Vbeta and 13 Jbeta primers were used in PCR. Clones were sequenced by immunoSEQ multiplex PCR, and TCRdb holds only the in-frame ones, with some missing. The sample includes some 150,000 clones, over 60% of them seen just once. This TCR was sampled from a woman aged 25-40 years in good health and CMV-seronegative. V and J are TRBV4-2 and TRBJ1-2; D is unclear. Sequencing input: PBMCs. The CDR3 nucleotides read TGTGCCAGCAGCCAGTTCCTTGGAGGTCCCGGCTACACCTTC. This translates into CASSQFLGGPGYTF.